The T cell receptor beta chain described here comes from a study of blood T cell repertoires in COVID-19. This clone was recorded once. The method was immunoSEQ multiplex PCR; TCRdb's version includes in-frame clones alone and lacks a portion of them. The sample has fewer than 300,000 clones; about 88% are singletons. The CDR3 is made up of 16 amino acids. V dropped 4 bases and J dropped 0; count of bases not matched to a gene: 5. Germline V gives CDR1 MRHNA, CDR2 SNTAGT. The sample consisted of peripheral blood. The TCR was taken from a man aged 60-69 years who had recovered from COVID-19. The V and J genes are TRBV6-4 and TRBJ2-3; 9 bases line up with TRBD1. The CDR3 DNA reads TGTGCCAGCAGTGGAGGGACAGGGTCGAGCACAGATACGCAGTATTTT. It is translated as CASSGGTGSSTDTQYF.